These 19 T cell receptor beta chains came from one sample sequenced in a study of T cells expressing NK-cell markers. TCRdb re-called the 5' RACE reads, yielding one record per CDR3 amino acid sequence without DNA. This table lists over 150,000 distinct CDR3 sequences. Sequencing used blood T cells: a sorted CD56 or NKG2C T cell subset, CD4+ or CD8+ T cells, or bulk PBMC T cells (not recorded which). These receptors all stem from a woman in her forties or fifties in good health.

J is TRBJ2-6 and V is TRBV24-1. The germline gives CDR1 KGHDR, CDR2 SFDVKD. This CDR3 is 18 amino acids long. The CDR3 sequence is CATSDRTKAGSGANVLTF.

This chain links TRBV6-5 with TRBJ2-1; TCRdb returns TRBD1, unconfirmable since there is no DNA. The CDR3 is 14 residues long. Germline values: CDR1 MNHEY, CDR2 SVGAGI. CDR3 in amino acids: CASSYSKGGDEQFF.

The chain combines TRBV6-1 with TRBJ2-4; TCRdb selects TRBD1, and the lack of DNA leaves this call unchecked. The germline gives CDR1 MNHNS, CDR2 SASEGT. The CDR3 extends over 16 amino acids. The CDR3 region is CASSGGQGVSKNIQYF.

The V call is TRBV27, the J call TRBJ2-1; TCRdb proposes TRBD1, but this gene call is untestable without DNA. Germline V gene data show CDR1 as MNHEY and CDR2 as SMNVEV (reference sequence). The CDR3 contains 17 residues. Here the CDR3 reads CASSLLAAGTAYNEQFF.

The chain links TRBV7-8 to TRBJ2-5; as DNA is missing, the TRBD1 call by TCRdb cannot be tested. The CDR3 totals 15 residues. Germline V lookup: CDR1 SGHVS, CDR2 FQNEAQ. This chain's CDR3 is CASSLGPTLKETQYF.

The chain has TRBV20-1 and TRBJ2-1; TCRdb's assignment of TRBD2 cannot be checked, as there is no DNA. The CDR3 has 16 residues. CDR1 and CDR2 from the germline V gene are DFQATT and SNEGSKA (reference sequence). This CDR3 is CSARGLRTSAPNEQFF.

This rearrangement joins TRBV20-1 to TRBJ1-5. CDR1 and CDR2 (germline): DFQATT, SNEGSKA (reference sequence). The CDR3 covers 15 residues. The chain's CDR3 is CSARDRQASNQPQHF.

This sequence joins TRBV10-3 and TRBJ2-7; the TCRdb D gene call, TRBD2, has no DNA to confirm it. Germline values: CDR1 ENHRY, CDR2 SYGVKD. The CDR3 spans 15 residues. CDR3 loop: CAISEEGGTNYEQYF.

CDR3 sequence reads: CASSLSGTSLFF. The rearrangement links TRBV7-2 to TRBJ2-1; TCRdb reports TRBD2, a call that lacks DNA to check it against. This CDR3 comprises 12 residues. CDR1 and CDR2 from the germline V gene are SGHTA and FQGNSA. The full variable domain, in which reference TRBV7-2 and TRBJ2-1 provide the parts outside the CDR3, is GAGVSQSPSNKVTEKGKDVELRCDPISGHTALYWYRQSLGQGLEFLIYFQGNSAPDKSGLPSDRFSAERTGGSVSTLTIQRTQQEDSAVYLCASSLSGTSLFFGPGTRLTVL.

The chain recombines TRBV19 with TRBJ2-3. Germline V gives CDR1 LNHDA, CDR2 SQIVND (reference sequence). The CDR3 covers 15 residues. CDR3 loop: CASSIENPEADTQYF.

The V and J genes are TRBV4-1 and TRBJ2-6; TCRdb's D call of TRBD1 is untestable without DNA. Looked up from germline, CDR1 is MGHRA and CDR2 is YSYEKL. The CDR3 totals 18 residues. The CDR3 protein is CASSPRDRVIGGANVLTF.

V and J are TRBV4-1 and TRBJ2-3. CDR3 length equals 16 residues. The germline gives CDR1 MGHRA, CDR2 YSYEKL. The CDR3 here is CASSQEDGESTDTQYF.

The CDR3 is CASSQDRGRPTQYF. This chain uses TRBV5-4 with TRBJ2-3; with no DNA, the TCRdb D assignment of TRBD1 cannot be verified. Germline V CDR1 and CDR2: SGHNT, YYREEE (reference sequence). This CDR3 region has 14 residues. The full variable domain, in which reference TRBV5-4 and TRBJ2-3 provide the parts outside the CDR3, is ETGVTQSPTHLIKTRGQQVTLRCSSQSGHNTVSWYQQALGQGPQFIFQYYREEENGRGNFPPRFSGLQFPNYSSELNVNALELDDSALYLCASSQDRGRPTQYFGPGTRLTVL.

The V and J genes are TRBV29-1 and TRBJ2-1; with no DNA, the TCRdb D assignment of TRBD2 cannot be verified. This CDR3 has 17 amino acids. Germline CDR1 SQVTM, CDR2 ANQGSEA. The CDR3 protein is CSGQGVTSGIPYNEQFF.

The gene calls are TRBV12-3 or TRBV12-4 and TRBJ2-7; TCRdb designates TRBD1, a call that cannot be tested without DNA. The CDR3 has 15 residues. The CDR3 here is CASSLGPPRRGEQYF.

The rearrangement uses TRBV18 and TRBJ2-1. Looked up from germline, CDR1 is KGHSH and CDR2 is LQKENI. This CDR3 contains 15 residues. The CDR3: CASSPPEGLTNEQFF.

The V call is TRBV5-1, the J call TRBJ2-1; the TCRdb D gene call, TRBD2, has no DNA to confirm it. The CDR3 has 11 residues. Germline CDR1 is SGHRS and CDR2 is YFSETQ. The CDR3 is CASQITTRQFF.

This rearrangement joins TRBV5-5 to TRBJ2-1. The V gene's germline CDR1 is SGHKS and CDR2 YYEKEE (reference sequence). This CDR3 is 16 amino acids long. CDR3 amino acids: CASSPGLADTYNEQFF.

V and J are TRBV12-3 or TRBV12-4 and TRBJ1-2. This CDR3 is 12 amino acids long. Here the CDR3 reads CASSLAREGCTF.